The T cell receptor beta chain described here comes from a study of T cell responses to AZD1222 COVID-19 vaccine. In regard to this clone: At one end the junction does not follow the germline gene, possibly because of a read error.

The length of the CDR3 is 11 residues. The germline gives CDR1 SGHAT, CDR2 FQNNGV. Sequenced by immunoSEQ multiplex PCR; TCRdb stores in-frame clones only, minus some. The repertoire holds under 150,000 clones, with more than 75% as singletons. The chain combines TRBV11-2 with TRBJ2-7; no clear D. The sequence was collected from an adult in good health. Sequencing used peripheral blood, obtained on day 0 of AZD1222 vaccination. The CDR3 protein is CASSLETPTHF. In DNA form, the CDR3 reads TGTGCCAGCAGCTTAGAGACTCCTACGCACTTC.